This entry is about one T cell receptor beta chain. The antigen is not known. Generated by immunoSEQ multiplex PCR, the TCRdb table keeps only in-frame clones and is missing some. Among 350,000 to 500,000 clones listed, about 90% were seen once. Treatment denoted: some 19 received Ad26.COV2.S at low or high dose, single or two shots; a few received placebo; per-sample allocation not given. Sampling took place 63 days after the first vaccine or placebo injection. In Boston, an adult donor aged 18-55 years took part. The data were obtained in a study of Ad26.COV2.S vaccination and SARS-CoV-2 variants. Study-level points and caveats: The TCR breadth and depth analyses may have produced an underestimate of total T cell responses.

The J segment lost 1 base and the V segment lost 7 bases, leaving 10 bases of the junction unmatched. The CDR3 has 16 amino acids. CDR1 and CDR2 (germline): SNHLY, FYNNEI. Specimen: peripheral blood, collected in a trial of Ad26.COV2.S vaccine versus placebo. The origin of this receptor is a person aged 18 to 65 who received the Ad26.COV2.S COVID-19 vaccine or a placebo. The genes are TRBV2 and TRBJ2-1, with 7 bases lining up with TRBD1. CDR3 protein: CASKRGLGLSYNEQFF. The CDR3 DNA reads as TGTGCCAGCAAAAGGGGGCTGGGATTATCCTACAATGAGCAGTTCTTC.